Each of the 3 T cell receptor beta chains below was sequenced from the same sample in a study of blood T cell repertoires in COVID-19. Method: immunoSEQ multiplex PCR; TCRdb's copy keeps in-frame clones and lacks some. In the table there are roughly 200,000 clones, 81% of which are singletons. Specimen: peripheral blood. The receptors were sampled from a woman between 40 and 50 years old with COVID-19, enrolled during active disease.

The rearrangement uses TRBV27 and TRBJ2-1; 8 nucleotides line up with TRBD2. CDR1 MNHEY and CDR2 SMNVEV come from the germline V gene (reference sequence). With 1 base clipped from V and 6 bases from J, the junction kept 8 bases outside the gene matches. The CDR3 extends over 16 amino acids. CDR3 sequence (DNA): TGTGCCAGCAGTTTATTCTCCGGACTAGCCTCCAATGAGCAGTTCTTC. It specifies CASSLFSGLASNEQFF.

The table lists this clone with a count of one. The chain employs TRBV11-2 and TRBJ2-3, with 8 bases lining up with TRBD2. Trimming at V came to 0 bases and at J to 3 bases, leaving 11 bases not matched to a gene. The length of the CDR3 is 18 residues. Germline V gene lookup returns CDR1 SGHAT and CDR2 FQNNGV. CDR3 amino acids: CASSLDLREAGVTDTQYF. The CDR3 DNA sequence: TGTGCCAGCAGCTTAGATCTGAGGGAAGCGGGAGTAACAGATACGCAGTATTTT.

The chain links TRBV6-5 to TRBJ2-7; no firm D call. Trimming took 7 bases from V and 7 from J, leaving 14 bases between them. CDR3 size: 12 residues. The V gene's germline CDR1 is MNHEY and CDR2 SVGAGI. CDR3 nucleotide sequence: TGTGCCAGCAATATCGGCCTCGGGGAGCAGTACTTC. This gives the protein CASNIGLGEQYF.